These 10 T cell receptor beta chains came from one sample sequenced in a study of CD8 T cells in Susac syndrome. RNA totalling roughly 0.5 to 1 ug underwent reverse transcription with random hexamers. TCRdb itself ran the immunoSEQ multiplex PCR reads through MiXCR, one entry per CDR3 protein. This sample has 150,000 to 180,000 distinct CDR3 sequences, with 95% to 96% found just once. What was sequenced was CD8+ T cells from PBMCs. The receptors originated from a human donor with multiple sclerosis.

The chain combines TRBV2 with TRBJ2-5; TRBD2 aligns across 7 bases. V was pared by 7 bases and J by 2 bases, with 10 bases of the junction left unmatched. Germline V gene data show CDR1 as SNHLY and CDR2 as FYNNEI. The CDR3 covers 15 residues. CDR3 protein: CASKGEAGWQETQYF. The CDR3 DNA follows: TGTGCCAGCAAAGGGGAAGCGGGGTGGCAAGAGACCCAGTACTTC. Full variable domain (remainder filled in from reference TRBV2 and TRBJ2-5): EPEVTQTPSHQVTQMGQEVILRCVPISNHLYFYWYRQILGQKVEFLVSFYNNEISEKSEIFDDQFSVERPDGSNFTLKIRSTKLEDSAMYFCASKGEAGWQETQYFGPGTRLLVL.

This clonotype was seen just once. The V call is TRBV29-1, the J call TRBJ2-2; perhaps TRBD2 as D (5 bases). The germline CDR1 and CDR2 sequences are SQVTM and ANQGSEA. The CDR3 runs to 13 residues. V lost 4 bases and J 2 bases, leaving 8 bases between the germline ends. CDR3 nucleotides: TGCAGCGTTGTACGGGAAAACACCGGGGAGCTGTTTTTT. Its protein product is CSVVRENTGELFF.

This clonotype was seen only a few times. The gene calls are TRBV4-1 and TRBJ2-1; maybe TRBD2 (5 bases). The CDR3 runs to 14 residues. V gave up 1 base and J gave up 1 base, with 5 bases separating them. Germline assignment: CDR1 MGHRA and CDR2 YSYEKL. The CDR3 DNA sequence: TGCGCCAGCAGCCAAGGGACTTCCTACAATGAGCAGTTCTTC. Amino acid sequence: CASSQGTSYNEQFF.

The V and J genes are TRBV29-1 and TRBJ1-1; D possibly corresponds to TRBD1 (5 bases). Per the germline V gene, CDR1 is SQVTM and CDR2 is ANQGSEA. The CDR3 is made up of 11 amino acids. The V gene lost 3 bases and the J gene lost 6 bases, with 8 bases spanning the gap. The CDR3: CSVEVGPEAFF. The CDR3 DNA reads as TGCAGCGTTGAGGTGGGGCCTGAAGCTTTCTTT.

This CDR3 is CASSSELRRLSSYNEQFF. In nucleotides, the CDR3 is TGTGCCAGCAGCTCGGAACTGCGGCGCCTGAGCTCCTACAATGAGCAGTTCTTC. The gene calls are TRBV7-2 and TRBJ2-1; D is unresolved. CDR3 length equals 18 residues. The V gene's germline CDR1 is SGHTA and CDR2 FQGNSA. Trimming removed 4 bases at V and 0 bases at J, with 19 bases between.

The gene calls are TRBV14 and TRBJ2-7; 7 bases are shared with TRBD2. CDR3 size: 15 residues. V shed 5 bases, J shed 5 bases, and the junction held 12 bases outside the gene matches. Germline lookup yields CDR1 SGHDN and CDR2 FVKESK. The CDR3 region is CASSSRTRIYDEQYF. The CDR3 region has the DNA TGTGCCAGCAGCTCCCGGACTAGAATCTACGACGAGCAGTACTTC.

This chain joins TRBV29-1 and TRBJ1-1; possibly TRBD1 for D (6 bases). Germline CDR1 is SQVTM and CDR2 is ANQGSEA. This CDR3 has 14 residues. V was clipped by 8 bases and J by 1 base, with 17 bases between them. Here the CDR3 reads CSYQKGGRNTEAFF. The DNA for the CDR3 is TGCAGCTACCAAAAGGGGGGTCGGAACACTGAAGCTTTCTTT.

The chain is built from TRBV29-1 and TRBJ2-5; TRBD1 matches 10 bases. Trimming took 8 bases from V and 1 from J; bases not matched to a gene: 16. Germline CDR1 reads SQVTM; CDR2 reads ANQGSEA. The length of the CDR3 is 17 residues. The DNA for the CDR3 is TGCAGCCAACCTCGACAGGGGGCCCCTAAGCTCCAAGAGACCCAGTACTTC. It codes for CSQPRQGAPKLQETQYF.

The V call is TRBV12-3 or TRBV12-4, the J call TRBJ2-3; 8 bases line up with TRBD2. V trimming: 4 bases; J trimming: 2 bases; junction bases outside the gene matches: 2. This CDR3 region has 14 residues. The CDR3 protein is CASSYGGATDTQYF. In DNA, the CDR3 is TGTGCCAGCAGTTACGGGGGGGCCACAGATACGCAGTATTTT.

The CDR3 sequence: CASSVDGGELFF. In DNA, the CDR3 is TGTGCCAGCAGTGTTGACGGCGGGGAGCTGTTTTTT. V is TRBV25-1 and J is TRBJ2-2; D remains unclear. CDR1 is MGHDK, CDR2 SYGVNS, per germline. V was cut by 4 bases and J by 7 bases, with 7 bases left in between. The CDR3 is made up of 12 amino acids.